These 21 T cell receptor beta chains came from one sample sequenced in a study of blood T cells in healthy people across ages. Through a sample-barcoded 5' primer and a J-beta primer mix, a second PCR was run for roughly 6 to 11 cycles. TCRdb reprocessed the 5' RACE reads with MiXCR, giving one entry per CDR3 protein. The sample holds about 1,400,000 distinct CDR3 sequences, 59% seen once. Source material: blood. All receptors derive from a man in his late teens or twenties in good health.

V gene TRBV20-1 combines with J gene TRBJ2-1; a weak D match, TRBD2 (6 bases). The V end was cut by 0 bases, the J end by 5 bases, with 17 bases between. The germline CDR1 and CDR2 sequences are DFQATT and SNEGSKA (reference sequence). This CDR3 is 16 amino acids long. The CDR3 DNA reads TGCAGTGCTAGAGATGTATGGGGAGGCGGCGACAATGAGCAGTTCTTC. Encoded protein: CSARDVWGGGDNEQFF.

The CDR3, as DNA: TGCAGTGCTAGACTAAATATCTCCTACAATGAGCAGTTCTTC. Translated: CSARLNISYNEQFF. J is TRBJ2-1 and V is TRBV20-1; the D is unclear. The germline V gene has CDR1 DFQATT and CDR2 SNEGSKA (reference sequence). The CDR3 contains 14 residues. The V end lost 2 bases, the J end lost 0 bases, and 8 bases lay between the germline ends.

The V gene is TRBV2, the J gene TRBJ2-3; 7 nucleotides match TRBD1. CDR1 and CDR2 from the germline V gene are SNHLY and FYNNEI. The J segment lost 2 bases and the V segment lost 7 bases, leaving 18 bases of the junction unmatched. The CDR3 is made up of 18 amino acids. CDR3: CASTPYGQGVTSTDTQYF. The CDR3 DNA reads as TGTGCCAGCACCCCTTACGGTCAGGGGGTTACATCCACAGATACGCAGTATTTT. Drawing the rest from reference TRBV2 and TRBJ2-3, the complete variable domain is EPEVTQTPSHQVTQMGQEVILRCVPISNHLYFYWYRQILGQKVEFLVSFYNNEISEKSEIFDDQFSVERPDGSNFTLKIRSTKLEDSAMYFCASTPYGQGVTSTDTQYFGPGTRLTVL.

This sequence joins TRBV30 and TRBJ2-1; TRBD1 is a possible D gene (6 bases). V was pared by 0 bases and J by 6 bases, with 18 bases between. This CDR3 is built from 16 residues. Germline CDR1 GTSNPN, CDR2 SVGIG (reference sequence). The CDR3 bases are TGTGCCTGGAGTGTACCTCACAGGGTGACCGTCAATGAGCAGTTCTTC. Protein: CAWSVPHRVTVNEQFF. The full variable domain, its missing parts supplied by reference TRBV30 and TRBJ2-1, is SQTIHQWPATLVQPVGSPLSLECTVEGTSNPNLYWYRQAAGRGLQLLFYSVGIGQISSEVPQNLSASRPQDRQFILSSKKLLLSDSGFYLCAWSVPHRVTVNEQFFGPGTRLTVL.

This clonotype was observed a few times. This chain connects TRBV28 to TRBJ2-7, with TRBD1 identical over 8 bases. The CDR3 runs to 16 residues. V trimming: 6 bases; J trimming: 1 base; junction bases outside the gene matches: 11. The V gene's germline CDR1 is MDHEN and CDR2 SYDVKM. CDR3 in DNA: TGTGCCAGCAGCCCGCCCTCCTACAGGGGGTCCTACGAGCAGTACTTC. This codes for CASSPPSYRGSYEQYF.

The V call is TRBV14, the J call TRBJ1-1; 9 nucleotides line up with TRBD1. The CDR3 runs to 15 residues. Germline V gene data show CDR1 as SGHDN and CDR2 as FVKESK. Unmatched junction bases numbered 6, after V lost 4 bases and J lost 3 bases. CDR3 amino acids: CASSPQGARYTEAFF. Here the CDR3 DNA reads TGTGCCAGCAGCCCACAGGGGGCTCGGTACACTGAAGCTTTCTTT. Full variable domain (missing parts from reference TRBV14 and TRBJ1-1): EAGVTQFPSHSVIEKGQTVTLRCDPISGHDNLYWYRRVMGKEIKFLLHFVKESKQDESGMPNNRFLAERTGGTYSTLKVQPAELEDSGVYFCASSPQGARYTEAFFGQGTRLTVV.

The chain recombines TRBV6-2 or TRBV6-3 with TRBJ2-7; D is perhaps TRBD2 (5 bases). Germline V gene data show CDR1 as MNHEY and CDR2 as SVGEGT. The CDR3 length is 11 residues. V gave up 10 bases and J gave up 7 bases, with 14 bases separating them. The chain's CDR3 is CATHLGLEQYF. The CDR3 DNA sequence: TGTGCCACCCACCTAGGACTGGAGCAGTACTTC.

V usage is TRBV6-4 and J usage is TRBJ2-1; D is unresolved. The CDR3 runs 13 residues. In germline, CDR1 is MRHNA, CDR2 SNTAGT. Trimming took 3 bases from V and 9 from J, leaving 12 bases between them. The CDR3 nucleotides are TGTGCCAGCAGTGAGGAGATGGTAGGTGAGCAGTTCTTC. It encodes CASSEEMVGEQFF.

The genes are TRBV6-6 and TRBJ2-7, with a possible D match to TRBD1 (5 bases). V was shortened by 2 bases and J by 3 bases, with 14 bases between the two germline ends. The CDR3 length is 15 residues. CDR1 and CDR2 (germline): MNHNY, SVGAGI (reference sequence). Written as DNA, the CDR3 is TGTGCCAGCAGTTACCGGGCGAGGCAGGGCTACGAGCAGTACTTC. Translating it yields CASSYRARQGYEQYF.

The chain is built from TRBV7-9 and TRBJ2-3; tentatively, D is TRBD1 (6 bases). The germline gives CDR1 SEHNR, CDR2 FQNEAQ (reference sequence). V lost 4 bases, J lost 4 bases, and 15 bases lay in between. CDR3 length equals 15 residues. CDR3 sequence: CASSSPGVFADTQYF. In nucleotides, the CDR3 is TGTGCCAGCAGCTCGCCAGGGGTTTTCGCAGATACGCAGTATTTT. The whole variable domain, remainder taken from reference TRBV7-9 and TRBJ2-3, is DTGVSQNPRHKITKRGQNVTFRCDPISEHNRLYWYRQTLGQGPEFLTYFQNEAQLEKSRLLSDRFSAERPKGSFSTLEIQRTEQGDSAMYLCASSSPGVFADTQYFGPGTRLTVL.

The rearrangement links TRBV2 to TRBJ2-3; no clear D gene. Per germline, CDR1 SNHLY and CDR2 FYNNEI. V lost 4 bases and J lost 4, with 15 bases in between. The CDR3 sequence is 15 residues long. The CDR3 DNA is TGTGCCAGCAGTGCGGCCAGAACCTTCGCAGATACGCAGTATTTT. Translated: CASSAARTFADTQYF.

The chain is built from TRBV4-1 and TRBJ2-5; no clear D. Near its end, the DNA agrees better with TRBJ2-7, so the J call may be wrong. The CDR3 totals 12 residues. CDR1 and CDR2 (germline): MGHRA, YSYEKL. CDR3: CASSQGGCEQYF. DNA for the CDR3: TGCGCCAGCAGCCAGGGCGGCTGCGAGCAGTACTTC.

The chain carries TRBV4-3 and TRBJ2-1; D is undetermined. CDR1 LGHNA and CDR2 YSLEER come from the germline V gene. Trimming pared 1 base from V and 2 bases from J, leaving 12 bases between. CDR3 length equals 16 residues. This CDR3 reads CASSQGYRKTYNEQFF. CDR3 DNA sequence: TGCGCCAGCAGCCAAGGTTACCGAAAAACCTACAATGAGCAGTTCTTC.

This chain connects TRBV4-1 to TRBJ1-1; 8 nucleotides line up with TRBD1. In germline, CDR1 is MGHRA, CDR2 YSYEKL. V gave up 0 bases and J gave up 6 bases; unmatched junction bases: 9. The CDR3 covers 16 residues. The CDR3 loop reads CASSQDIWEQGAEAFF. CDR3 coding DNA: TGCGCCAGCAGCCAAGATATATGGGAACAGGGGGCTGAAGCTTTCTTT.

The V call is TRBV15, the J call TRBJ1-4; no firm D call. Trimming removed 1 base at V and 5 bases at J, with 5 bases between. Germline loops: CDR1 LNHNV, CDR2 YYDKDF (reference sequence). The length of the CDR3 is 13 residues. The CDR3 sequence is CATSRGQNEKLFF. The CDR3 DNA is TGTGCCACCAGCAGAGGGCAGAATGAAAAACTGTTTTTT.

V and J are TRBV7-9 and TRBJ2-1, with 7 bases aligning to TRBD1. Germline V gene sequence: CDR1 SEHNR, CDR2 FQNEAQ (reference sequence). The CDR3 covers 14 residues. V lost 4 bases, J lost 10 bases, and 10 bases stayed unmatched. The CDR3 nucleotides read TGTGCCAGCAGCTACGGGACAGCTTCCTACGAGCAGTTCTTC. Its protein product is CASSYGTASYEQFF. The complete variable domain, with remaining parts taken from reference TRBV7-9 and TRBJ2-1, reads DTGVSQNPRHKITKRGQNVTFRCDPISEHNRLYWYRQTLGQGPEFLTYFQNEAQLEKSRLLSDRFSAERPKGSFSTLEIQRTEQGDSAMYLCASSYGTASYEQFFGPGTRLTVL.

A single count supports this clonotype. The chain is built from TRBV6-5 and TRBJ2-3, with 9 bases that match TRBD2. Germline V lookup: CDR1 MNHEY, CDR2 SVGAGI. The CDR3 extends over 17 amino acids. V was pared by 0 bases and J by 4 bases, with 8 bases of the junction left unmatched. The CDR3, as DNA: TGTGCCAGCAGTTACTCCCTTGCGGGAGGGATCCCAGATACGCAGTATTTT. It is translated as CASSYSLAGGIPDTQYF.

The chain combines TRBV5-6 with TRBJ2-1, with 9 bases identical to TRBD1. CDR3 length: 15 amino acids. The V gene's germline CDR1 is SGHDT and CDR2 YYEEEE. The V and J ends lost 5 bases and 5 bases, in that order; junction bases with no gene match: 8. The CDR3: CASSADRGLHNEQFF. The CDR3, as DNA: TGTGCCAGCAGTGCGGACAGGGGTCTTCACAATGAGCAGTTCTTC. Together with reference TRBV5-6 and TRBJ2-1, the CDR3 gives the full variable domain: DAGVTQSPTHLIKTRGQQVTLRCSPKSGHDTVSWYQQALGQGPQFIFQYYEEEERQRGNFPDRFSGHQFPNYSSELNVNALLLGDSALYLCASSADRGLHNEQFFGPGTRLTVL.

This clonotype appeared once. The V and J genes are TRBV20-1 and TRBJ2-5; TRBD2 matches 7 bases. V was pared by 3 bases and J by 5 bases, with 6 bases of the junction left unmatched. Germline V gene sequence: CDR1 DFQATT, CDR2 SNEGSKA (reference sequence). CDR3 length: 13 amino acids. This chain's CDR3 is CSASDSRGETQYF. The CDR3 nucleotides are TGCAGTGCTAGCGACTCGCGGGGGGAGACCCAGTACTTC.

V and J are TRBV7-9 and TRBJ1-2; no firm D call. Trimming cost V 4 bases and J 4 bases, with 10 bases left between them. CDR3 size: 13 residues. CDR1 SEHNR and CDR2 FQNEAQ come from the germline V gene (reference sequence). The CDR3 sequence: CASSSGPLYGYTF. CDR3 nucleotide sequence: TGTGCCAGCAGCTCCGGGCCTCTCTATGGCTACACCTTC.

The gene calls are TRBV12-3 or TRBV12-4 and TRBJ1-2, with D perhaps TRBD1 (5 bases). Trimming stripped 5 bases from V and 5 bases from J, with 15 bases between. The CDR3 covers 14 residues. CDR3: CASSPGPGEYGYTF. DNA for the CDR3: TGTGCCAGCAGTCCGGGACCCGGAGAGTATGGCTACACCTTC.